The 2 T cell receptor beta chains below all came from one sample that was sequenced in a study of PD-1 blockade in classical Hodgkin lymphoma. Each patient relapsed following autologous stem cell transplantation, and prior brentuximab vedotin exposure differed. Sequenced by immunoSEQ multiplex PCR; TCRdb stores in-frame clones only, minus some. The repertoire holds 15,000 to 20,000 clones, about four fifths seen once, with 6.3% in the top ten. The sample was peripheral blood mononuclear cells (PBMCs), taken at baseline. The receptors were gathered from a human donor with classical Hodgkin lymphoma.

This clone was recorded only once. J is TRBJ2-2 and V is TRBV4-1; D is ambiguous. V dropped 1 base and J dropped 0 bases, with 9 bases sitting between them. Germline CDR1 is MGHRA and CDR2 is YSYEKL. The CDR3 spans 16 residues. The CDR3 here is CASSQGIAANTGELFF. For the CDR3, the DNA is TGCGCCAGCAGCCAAGGGATAGCCGCGAACACCGGGGAGCTGTTTTTT.

J is TRBJ2-5 and V is TRBV7-3; no definite D call. The CDR3 is made up of 15 amino acids. V dropped 0 bases and J dropped 5 bases, with 13 bases sitting between them. Germline CDR1 reads SGHTA; CDR2 reads FQGTGA. CDR3: CASSLTSGPGETQYF. The CDR3 bases are TGTGCCAGCAGCTTAACTTCCGGGCCTGGTGAGACCCAGTACTTC.